This TCR beta chain was captured in a study of cytomegalovirus exposure and HLA in healthy donors (dated by TCRdb to the late 2010s). In terms of the full investigation: In an earlier analysis of some 610 of the donors, about 270 Gb of sequence data and 120 million or so unique TCR beta sequences from about 180 million T cells were reported. Rather than drawing on any new phenotypic data, the later analysis identified candidate immune exposures from TCR beta sequences and the way those sequences occurred across donors. Among 300 to 450 genotyped donors of the cohort, an average of roughly 240,000 unique TCR beta nucleotide sequences were sequenced per donor, about a sixth of them non-productive. Alongside the repertoire data, information on donor age, sex, ethnicity and CMV serostatus was compiled. Four to six DR-DQ haplotypes were handled as single units for association and clustering, since linkage in the cohort was strong. An earlier analysis of fewer than 700 of the donors applied high-throughput TCR beta sequencing to assess whether each TCR beta V gene segment acted as functional or pseudogenic. The study aimed to test whether signatures of past pathogen exposure could be identified by cataloging public T cell receptors. All discovery cohort repertoires had been generated on a single sequencing platform. The study profiled the T cell repertoires of under 700 subjects by immunosequencing and related them to cytomegalovirus serostatus. Typing coverage differed by locus: A, B, C, DRB1 and DQB1 were typed in roughly 620-630 donors, DQA1 in about 500, DPA1 in approximately 600, and DPB1 in just under 480. Besides the first cohort of about 730 subjects, a separate validation cohort made up of 120 different subjects was used. A later analysis re-analyzed previously published TCR beta repertoires from roughly 690 donors and added high-resolution HLA genotyping to study TCR occurrence patterns. A later genetic analysis took genome-wide SNP genotypes for about 55% of the roughly 670 donors and used that subset as a discovery cohort. An early release that covered 500 to 800 HLA-typed donors contained 250 to 350 gigabases of sequencing data and about 93 million unique TCR sequences. Class I and class II HLA loci were covered by the typing at four-digit resolution. The study combined high-throughput TCR immunosequencing, statistical association of individual TCRs with disease status, and machine learning to predict cytomegalovirus infection status. Of the approximately 400 genotyped donors, more than 75% were placed in the genetic ancestry cluster associated with self-reported Caucasian donors. Study-wide findings and limitations: The 87-base-pair reads could not distinguish some IMGT-functional V segments, including TRBV6-2 and TRBV6-3, so those segments were excluded. Because HLA typing was unavailable for some donors at each locus, only the typed subset was used in association tests. Compared with equally common non-associated chains, HLA-associated TCR beta chains in a later analysis were more clonally expanded and had lower generation probabilities. When HLA alleles, especially DR and DQ, strongly co-occurred, TCR associations were difficult to assign to individual alleles. Roughly uniform sequencing depth across donors was assumed in presence/absence analyses, although this assumption may not hold. Specific HLA alleles were associated with over 15,000 TCR beta sequences at a false discovery rate of 0.05 in a later analysis. According to a later analysis, most CMV-associated TCR beta chains appeared to be HLA-restricted, and the HLA associations seemed to be driven largely by CMV exposure. In an earlier analysis of about 550 of the donors, most TCR beta V segments were observed in productive rearrangements about 87% or about 30% of the time, broadly matching IMGT annotations. In a later genetic analysis, fewer N-insertions in productive TCRs were reported among donors in an Asian-associated ancestry cluster than the approximately 670-donor mean. The classifier was reported to diagnose cytomegalovirus status with high specificity and sensitivity in both the original cohort and the validation cohort. A further reported finding was that TCR beta sequences accurately predicted the HLA-A and HLA-B alleles for most subjects in the first cohort. In vitro tests confirmed that three of the cytomegalovirus-associated TCR beta chains recognize cytomegalovirus antigens. Across donors, most TCR sequences were observed very rarely, whereas some public TCRs were present in many individuals. CMV serostatus was the only immune exposure information available for the cohort. Because counts were too low, about 15 rarely observed V segments, including chromosome 9 orphons, were left out of the earlier analysis of several hundred of the donors. Correlated functional status among segregating V segments might be attributable to linkage disequilibrium, but an unknown experimental factor could not be ruled out. The authors suggested that the approach could potentially be generalized to other disease states and immunological phenotypes. A cluster of highly shared sequence variants was judged likely to represent a technical artifact of the sequencing pipeline. Only TCR beta chains were sequenced in this cohort, and the absence of alpha or paired-chain data limited detectable features. Several of the top co-occurrence clusters appeared to be linked to parvovirus B19, influenza, CMV and Epstein-Barr virus, according to a later analysis. In the study, 150 to 200 TCR beta chains were listed as associated with cytomegalovirus. In a later genetic analysis, a missense DCLRE1C variant was associated with V-gene and J-gene trimming of TCR beta chains, and the association was replicated in an independent cohort. A later analysis found that TCR association rates varied across HLA loci, with DRB1 alleles showing the most associated TCRs and HLA-C alleles the fewest.

Worth noting for this clone: Its antigen specificity is not known. Base-call qualities are not available, and no considerably larger clone is one nucleotide away.

Unmatched junction bases come to 13, with V trimmed by 7 bases and J by 0 bases. The germline V gene yields MDHEN for CDR1 and SYDVKM for CDR2. Inclusive of the bounding cysteine and phenylalanine, the CDR3 is 19 residues long. The entry retains the CDR3 DNA only, 57 bases that are in frame from base 1. The cohort comprised fewer than 750 healthy bone marrow donors. Cohort members were all nominally healthy when sampled, although unrecorded immune exposures were likely present. The donor was CMV seronegative and was included in the group of over 300 seronegative cohort members. A peripheral blood sample was provided by each donor, and peripheral blood mononuclear cells were used for TCR beta sequencing. The Qiagen DNeasy Blood Extraction Kit was used to extract genomic DNA from the blood cell samples. The library was generated by the immunoSEQ multiplex PCR assay. For the multiplex PCR, a mixture combining 60 forward primers for TCR Vbeta segments and 13 reverse primers for TCR Jbeta segments was used. Amplification of the CDR3 region of rearranged TCR beta genes was performed with a multiplex PCR assay on genomic DNA. The Illumina HiSeq System was used to sequence the amplified TCR beta libraries as 87-base-pair reads. The paper's processing steps were these. In a later analysis, 80 million or so unique TCR beta chains were counted across the roughly 610 repertoires, and around 10 million of these chains were shared by at least two donors. A nearest-neighbor algorithm error-corrected the raw reads and collapsed the reads into unique sequences, merging closely related sequences to remove PCR and sequencing errors. Alignment of CDR3 sequences to IMGT reference sequences was used to assign V, D and J gene segments. For a sequence to be retained, a match of at least six nucleotides was required to both a V gene segment and a J gene segment. A rearrangement was called productive if the CDR3 had no stop codons and remained in frame with V and J, and every other rearrangement was called non-productive. Following IMGT convention, CDR3 was defined as the stretch from the second conserved V-encoded cysteine to the conserved J-encoded phenylalanine. The earlier analysis of some 580 of the donors excluded any sequence lacking an unambiguous match to a single V gene segment. An earlier analysis of over 450 of the donors classified V segments as functional when productive rearrangements were above 56.7% and as segregating when the standard deviation between donors was above 5%. A statistical classification framework was built to diagnose cytomegalovirus status from the catalog of TCR beta chain sequences. In a later analysis, TCR nucleotide sequences were compared against IMGT/GENE-DB human TR gene sequences so that V and J genes could be assigned. The TCRdist pipeline was used in a later analysis to assign CDR3 sequences and most-parsimonious VDJ recombination scenarios. In a later analysis, each TCR beta chain was defined by its CDR3 amino acid sequence together with its V-gene family, and reads without a unique V-gene family were excluded. To address suspected cross-contamination and a sequencing artifact, a later analysis removed a few hundred highly shared, low-generation-probability nucleotide sequences. For each public chain, a later analysis derived a clonal expansion index from normalized ranks of inferred template counts within each repertoire. A later analysis computed generation probabilities with a VDJ recombination model fitted to out-of-frame rearrangements, and checked the results against IGoR. A later analysis scored TCR-TCR, TCR-HLA and TCR-CMV co-occurrence with hypergeometric tests, applying a repertoire-size bias correction to TCR pairs. To estimate false discovery rates, a later analysis permuted the HLA or CMV assignments 20 times. A later analysis grouped co-occurring TCRs with DBSCAN, adding TCRdist sequence similarity when clustering within HLA-allele-positive subsets. Repertoires with fewer than 30,000 or more than 120,000 public chains, plus five repertoires with anomalous nucleotide sharing, were excluded from co-occurrence clustering. This immuneACCESS table, as held by TCRdb, lists in-frame sequences with V and J called but not all clones. Of the missing ones, under half trace to an unresolved V gene in checked studies; the others have no known cause. V and J calls plus clone size are reproduced from that table; the DNA served to infer D and trimming. This sample comprises 150,000 to 200,000 clones, about four fifths of them detected only once. The ten largest clones capture around 3% of the sample.

The V and J genes are TRBV28 and TRBJ2-1; 12 junctional bases match TRBD2. The sample comprised PBMCs. This receptor was obtained from a male donor in good health and CMV-seronegative. The CDR3 amino acid sequence is: CASKELAGGFRSSYNEQFF. The sequence in DNA is TGTGCCAGCAAGGAACTAGCGGGGGGTTTCAGGAGCTCCTACAATGAGCAGTTCTTC.